The 6 T cell receptor beta chains given below trace back to one sample, sequenced in a study of cytomegalovirus exposure and HLA in healthy donors. PCR employed 60 Vbeta and 13 Jbeta primers. Repertoires were generated with immunoSEQ multiplex PCR, while TCRdb's copy carries only in-frame clones and drops some. The table shows about 140,000 clones, with approximately 79% occurring only once. Input material: PBMCs. These receptors originate from a female donor in good health and CMV-seronegative.

The genes are TRBV19 and TRBJ1-1; the match to TRBD1 covers 8 bases. After removal of 1 base from V and 3 bases from J, the junction contained 4 bases not matched to a gene. CDR1 LNHDA and CDR2 SQIVND come from the germline V gene (reference sequence). The CDR3 has 15 residues. For the CDR3, the DNA is TGTGCCAGTAGTATAGGGACAGGGCGGGACACTGAAGCTTTCTTT. Protein sequence: CASSIGTGRDTEAFF.

The gene calls are TRBV18 and TRBJ1-5, with unresolved D. Germline V CDR1 and CDR2: KGHSH, LQKENI. V was trimmed by 3 bases and J by 1 base, leaving 10 bases between them. The CDR3 totals 15 residues. CDR3 sequence reads: CASSPGVDSNQPQHF. In nucleotides, the CDR3 is TGTGCCAGCTCACCCGGGGTCGACAGCAATCAGCCCCAGCATTTT. Full variable domain (missing parts from reference TRBV18 and TRBJ1-5): NAGVMQNPRHLVRRRGQEARLRCSPMKGHSHVYWYRQLPEEGLKFMVYLQKENIIDESGMPKERFSAEFPKEGPSILRIQQVVRGDSAAYFCASSPGVDSNQPQHFGDGTRLSIL.

This clone was seen a single time. This chain connects TRBV7-9 to TRBJ2-7; a possible D gene is TRBD1 (5 bases). This CDR3 has 14 residues. Germline CDR1 and CDR2: SEHNR and FQNEAQ (reference sequence). V lost 2 bases and J 2 bases, leaving 10 bases between the germline ends. The CDR3 region is CASSLLDSTYEQYF. The CDR3 nucleotides are TGTGCCAGCAGCTTATTAGACAGCACCTACGAGCAGTACTTC.

The chain couples TRBV27 to TRBJ1-5; no reliable D call. Trimming left V 0 bases short and J 0 bases short, with 6 bases between. Germline V CDR1 and CDR2: MNHEY, SMNVEV (reference sequence). This CDR3 spans 15 amino acids. CDR3 coding DNA: TGTGCCAGCAGTTTATCCAGTGCTAGCAATCAGCCCCAGCATTTT. This encodes CASSLSSASNQPQHF.

This sequence joins TRBV29-1 and TRBJ2-5, with 10 bases identical to TRBD1. Per the germline V gene, CDR1 is SQVTM and CDR2 is ANQGSEA. The CDR3 loop spans 14 amino acids. V dropped 1 base and J dropped 4; count of bases not matched to a gene: 3. The CDR3 DNA is TGCAGCGTTGAAGTTGGACAGGGGGGAGAGACCCAGTACTTC. This translates into CSVEVGQGGETQYF.

J is TRBJ1-5 and V is TRBV4-1; TRBD1 aligns across 8 bases. Germline-derived CDR1 and CDR2 are MGHRA and YSYEKL. The CDR3 consists of 18 residues. After removal of 3 bases from V and 2 bases from J, the junction contained 12 bases not matched to a gene. The CDR3, as DNA: TGCGCCAGCAGCCAGGCCGACAGGGGCGTAAAACGCAATCAGCCCCAGCATTTT. Encoded protein: CASSQADRGVKRNQPQHF.